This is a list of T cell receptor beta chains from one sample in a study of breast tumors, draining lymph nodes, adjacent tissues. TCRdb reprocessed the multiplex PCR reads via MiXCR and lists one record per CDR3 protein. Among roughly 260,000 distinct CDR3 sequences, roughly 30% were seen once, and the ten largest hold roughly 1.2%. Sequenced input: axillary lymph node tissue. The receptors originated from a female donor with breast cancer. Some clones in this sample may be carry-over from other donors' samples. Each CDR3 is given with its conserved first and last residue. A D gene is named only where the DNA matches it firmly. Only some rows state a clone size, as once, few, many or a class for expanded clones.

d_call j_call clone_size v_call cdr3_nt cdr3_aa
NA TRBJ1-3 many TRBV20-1 TGCAGTGCTAGAGTTGTGGCACCCGGAAACACCATATATTTT CSARVVAPGNTIYF
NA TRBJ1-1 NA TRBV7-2 TGTGCCAGCAGCTCCGGAAGCGGGAACACTGAAGCTTTCTTT CASSSGSGNTEAFF
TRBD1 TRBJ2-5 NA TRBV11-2 TGTGCCAGCAGCTCGGTGACAGGGGGGGGAGAGACCCAGTACTTC CASSSVTGGGETQYF
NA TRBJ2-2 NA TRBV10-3 TGTGCCATCAGTTCGTCGGATCTTAACACCGGGGAGCTGTTTTTT CAISSSDLNTGELFF
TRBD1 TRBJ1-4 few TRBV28 TGTGCCAGCACCCTAGCCGGGACAGGGGATGAAAAACTGTTTTTT CASTLAGTGDEKLFF
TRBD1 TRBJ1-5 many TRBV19 TGTGCCAGTAGTACCGGGACAGTTAGGGATCAGCCCCAGCATTTT CASSTGTVRDQPQHF
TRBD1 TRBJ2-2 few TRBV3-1 TGTGCCAGCAGCCTCTCCGGGACAGGGGGCACCGGGGAGCTGTTTTTT CASSLSGTGGTGELFF
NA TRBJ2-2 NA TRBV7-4 TGTGCCAGCAGTTGGGGGGGGGCCACCGGGGAGCTGTTTTTT CASSWGGATGELFF
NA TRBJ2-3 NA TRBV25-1 TGTGCCAGCAGTGAATTTAGCGAGGATCTGGGTCGATCAGATACGCAGTATTTT CASSEFSEDLGRSDTQYF
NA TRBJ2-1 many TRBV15 TGTGCCACCAGCAGAGATAATTATCGGGGGATCTCCTACAATGAGCAGTTCTTC CATSRDNYRGISYNEQFF
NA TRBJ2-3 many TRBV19 TGTGCCAGTAGAATTGCAGATACGCAGTATTTT CASRIADTQYF
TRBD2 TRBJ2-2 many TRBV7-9 TGTGCCAGCAGCTTAACCCGGACTAGCGGAAGGCAGGGCGGGGAGCTGTTTTTT CASSLTRTSGRQGGELFF
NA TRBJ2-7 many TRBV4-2 TGTGCCAGCAGCCGGGCGGCGGAGGTGGGTTACGAGCAGTACTTC CASSRAAEVGYEQYF
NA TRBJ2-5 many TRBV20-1 TGCAGTGCCCGCCTCCGGCGACCAAGAGAGACCCAGTACTTC CSARLRRPRETQYF
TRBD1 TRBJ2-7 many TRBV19 TGTGCCAGTAGTATAGATGGTACAGGGGAGCACGAGCAGTACTTC CASSIDGTGEHEQYF
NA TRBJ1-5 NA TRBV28 TGTGCCAGCAGTTTACGGGTCGGTCAGCCCCAGCATTTT CASSLRVGQPQHF
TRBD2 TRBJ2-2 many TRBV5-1 TGCGCCAGCAGCTCCCGGACTAGCGGGAGTGGTACCGGGGAGCTGTTTTTT CASSSRTSGSGTGELFF
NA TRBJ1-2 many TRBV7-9 TGTGCCAGCAGCTTAGTATCGACAGGTGTTTCACTCTGGGGCTACACCTTC CASSLVSTGVSLWGYTF
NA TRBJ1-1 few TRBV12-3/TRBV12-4 TGTGCCAGCAGTTTAAGGGGGATTGAAGCTTTCTTT CASSLRGIEAFF
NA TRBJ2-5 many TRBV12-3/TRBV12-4 TGTGCCAGCAGCAGGGGGGCTGGGGAGACCCAGTACTTC CASSRGAGETQYF
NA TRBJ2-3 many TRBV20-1 TGCAGTGCTAGGGACACACGTAAGGACACAGATACGCAGTATTTT CSARDTRKDTDTQYF
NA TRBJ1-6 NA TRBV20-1 TGCAGTGCTGAAACAGGGCCTTCACCCCTCCACTTT CSAETGPSPLHF
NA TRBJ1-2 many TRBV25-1 TGTGCCAGCAGTCAGAATACAGTGGCAGAGAACTATGGCTACACCTTC CASSQNTVAENYGYTF
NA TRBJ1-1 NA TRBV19 TGTGCCAGTAGTAAGGAAGGAGTTGAAGCTTTCTTT CASSKEGVEAFF
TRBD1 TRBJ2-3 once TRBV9 TGTGCCAGCAGCGTAACGACAGGGGTCACAGATACGCAGTATTTT CASSVTTGVTDTQYF
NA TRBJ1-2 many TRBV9 TGTGCCAGCAGCGTAGGCACCTGGCGTGATGGCTACACCTTC CASSVGTWRDGYTF
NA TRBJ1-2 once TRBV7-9 TGTGCCAGCAGCTTAGCGTCGGGGGGGGGGGCGAGAGGCTACACCTTC CASSLASGGGARGYTF
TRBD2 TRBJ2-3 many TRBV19 TGTGCCAGTAGTACTAGCGGGAGGGATACGCAGTATTTT CASSTSGRDTQYF
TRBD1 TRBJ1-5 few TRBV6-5 TGTGCCAGCAGAAACTCGGGACAGAATAATCAGCCCCAGCATTTT CASRNSGQNNQPQHF
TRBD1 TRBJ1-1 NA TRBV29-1 TGCAGCGTTCTCGTCATGCCCGGACAGGGTGGAGCTTTCTTT CSVLVMPGQGGAFF
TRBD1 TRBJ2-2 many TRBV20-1 TGCAGTGCCCGGACAGGGGGCGCAATCACCGGGGAGCTGTTTTTT CSARTGGAITGELFF
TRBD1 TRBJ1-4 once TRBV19 TGTGCCAGTGGGGGGACAGGGATAAATGAAAAGCCGTTTTTT CASGGTGINEKPFF
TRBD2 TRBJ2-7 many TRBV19 TGTGCCAGTAGTCCTAGCGGCGGAATCTACGAGCAGTACTTC CASSPSGGIYEQYF
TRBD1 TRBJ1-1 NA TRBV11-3 TGTGCCAGCAGCTTGACAGGGGGTAATGGTGGTGAAGCTTTCTTT CASSLTGGNGGEAFF
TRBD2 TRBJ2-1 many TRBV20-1 TGCAGTGCCGGGACTAGCGGTTACAATGAGCAGTTCTTC CSAGTSGYNEQFF
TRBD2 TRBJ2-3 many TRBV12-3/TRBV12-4 TGTGCCAGCAGCAAAGGGACTAGCGGGAGCACAGATACGCAGTATTTT CASSKGTSGSTDTQYF
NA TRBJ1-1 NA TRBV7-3 TGTGCCAGCAGCCCCGCCCCCCGGGGCACTGAAGCTTTCTTT CASSPAPRGTEAFF
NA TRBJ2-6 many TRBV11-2 TGTGCCAGCAGCCCAAGGGCAAGGGGGGTCGGGGCCAACGTCCTGACTTTC CASSPRARGVGANVLTF
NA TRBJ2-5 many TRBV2 TGTGCCAGCAGTGACAACCGCCAAGAGACCCAGTACTTC CASSDNRQETQYF
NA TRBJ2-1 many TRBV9 TGTGCCAGCAGCGTCCAAGCGACGAACAATGAGCAGTTCTTC CASSVQATNNEQFF
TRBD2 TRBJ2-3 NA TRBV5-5 TGTGCCAGCAGCATCACCGGGACTAGCGGAGAAAGCACAGATACGCAGTATTTT CASSITGTSGESTDTQYF
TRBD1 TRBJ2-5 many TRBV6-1 TGTGCCAGCAGTGAAGACAGGGGGAAAGGAGAGACCCAGTACTTC CASSEDRGKGETQYF
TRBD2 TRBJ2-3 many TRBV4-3 TGCGCCAGCAGCCAAGTTTGGGCGGGAGGGGGCACAGATACGCAGTATTTT CASSQVWAGGGTDTQYF
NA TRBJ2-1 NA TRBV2 TGTGCCAGCAGTGAAAGTATAGGACAGTTCTACAATGAGCAGTTCTTC CASSESIGQFYNEQFF
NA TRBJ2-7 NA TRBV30 TGTGCCTGGAGTCGACCATCCAGCGGGTACGAGCAGTACTTC CAWSRPSSGYEQYF